This T cell receptor (beta chain) derives from a study of shared T cell receptors in the human thymus. V was pared by 5 bases and J by 12 bases, with 29 bases between. The CDR3 is 17 residues long. Germline values: CDR1 SGHAT, CDR2 FQNNGV. The method was immunoSEQ multiplex PCR; TCRdb's version includes in-frame clones alone and lacks a portion of them. The data hold hundreds of thousands of clones, with 80% to 90% observed a single time. These data also featured in a second study, about human thymus T cells. That work states: The people who donated were healthy Finnish babies having corrective surgery for congenital heart defects. The source of the thymus tissue was resections taken during corrective heart surgery. Repertoires from thymus and blood appeared to show biased V and J gene usage. Overlap was high between thymic repertoires from unrelated individuals, as reported in related research.

The chain carries TRBV11-2 and TRBJ2-1; D might be TRBD2 (6 bases). Input material: thymocytes. The TCR originated in a girl in the first two years of life with a congenital heart defect. CDR3 sequence (DNA): TGTGCCAGCAGCCTCGGCTTTTCGGGGGTAACACTATGCGGGCAGTTCTTC. Residues: CASSLGFSGVTLCGQFF.